This TCR beta chain was captured by sequencing in a study of blood T cells in healthy people across ages. The CDR3 consists of 15 residues. Trimming stripped 1 base from V and 0 bases from J, with 4 bases between. Looked up from germline, CDR1 is SGHTA and CDR2 is FQGNSA. It was with a sample-barcoded 5' primer and a J-beta primer mix that a second PCR of roughly 7 to 12 cycles was run. MiXCR was run by TCRdb on the 5' RACE reads, yielding one entry per CDR3 protein. The sample lists over 750,000 distinct CDR3 sequences; more than 20% were seen once. This clonotype was seen repeatedly, ten times or more. Every sample yielded at least 6 million isolated PBMCs. The data were also submitted as part of a second study, on T cells of mothers and their children. That publication notes: Mother-child pairs who were related displayed a slightly higher overlap than unrelated pairs, a difference that was non-significant. T cell clones that were persistent and microchimeric went undetected.

Material: blood. This chain connects TRBV7-2 to TRBJ2-6; D is ambiguous. This TCR derives from a boy aged 5-17 years in good health. The chain's CDR3 is CASSLVFSGANVLTF. For the CDR3, the DNA is TGTGCCAGCAGCTTAGTATTCTCTGGGGCCAACGTCCTGACTTTC.